This T cell receptor beta chain was sequenced in a study of T cell changes during pregnancy in multiple sclerosis (dated by TCRdb to between 2018 and 2021). Study-wide context: Changes in the T cell repertoire over the course of pregnancy were examined in this study in women with multiple sclerosis.

The library relied on the immunoSEQ multiplex PCR assay. Here the immuneACCESS table is served through TCRdb, limited to in-frame sequences with V and J called. Missing clones are a known gap in these copies; in checked studies unresolved V genes cover under half, and the rest lacks a known reason. This sample gives about 69,000 clones in total; about 91% of them show up just once. The top ten constitute around 0.3% of the sample. CDR1 is given as DFQATT and CDR2 as SNEGSKA, both from the germline V gene (reference sequence). The trim is 6 bases for V and 1 base for J, with a gap of 6 bases between the germline ends. Spanning cysteine to phenylalanine, the CDR3 consists of 11 amino acids. Only the CDR3 region is kept as DNA, spanning 33 bases read in frame from base 1. This clone was seen once. Its antigen is currently not known. No quality values exist for individual bases; no much larger clone is one base distant.

The material sequenced was CD4+ T cells from peripheral blood mononuclear cells, taken in the third trimester of pregnancy. The V and J genes are TRBV20-1 and TRBJ1-1, with no D gene named confidently. The clonotype originates from a female donor in good health, enrolled as a control in a pregnancy study. The DNA is as follows: TGCAGTGCCAGGAAGAACACTGAAGCTTTCTTT. The encoded protein is CSARKNTEAFF.